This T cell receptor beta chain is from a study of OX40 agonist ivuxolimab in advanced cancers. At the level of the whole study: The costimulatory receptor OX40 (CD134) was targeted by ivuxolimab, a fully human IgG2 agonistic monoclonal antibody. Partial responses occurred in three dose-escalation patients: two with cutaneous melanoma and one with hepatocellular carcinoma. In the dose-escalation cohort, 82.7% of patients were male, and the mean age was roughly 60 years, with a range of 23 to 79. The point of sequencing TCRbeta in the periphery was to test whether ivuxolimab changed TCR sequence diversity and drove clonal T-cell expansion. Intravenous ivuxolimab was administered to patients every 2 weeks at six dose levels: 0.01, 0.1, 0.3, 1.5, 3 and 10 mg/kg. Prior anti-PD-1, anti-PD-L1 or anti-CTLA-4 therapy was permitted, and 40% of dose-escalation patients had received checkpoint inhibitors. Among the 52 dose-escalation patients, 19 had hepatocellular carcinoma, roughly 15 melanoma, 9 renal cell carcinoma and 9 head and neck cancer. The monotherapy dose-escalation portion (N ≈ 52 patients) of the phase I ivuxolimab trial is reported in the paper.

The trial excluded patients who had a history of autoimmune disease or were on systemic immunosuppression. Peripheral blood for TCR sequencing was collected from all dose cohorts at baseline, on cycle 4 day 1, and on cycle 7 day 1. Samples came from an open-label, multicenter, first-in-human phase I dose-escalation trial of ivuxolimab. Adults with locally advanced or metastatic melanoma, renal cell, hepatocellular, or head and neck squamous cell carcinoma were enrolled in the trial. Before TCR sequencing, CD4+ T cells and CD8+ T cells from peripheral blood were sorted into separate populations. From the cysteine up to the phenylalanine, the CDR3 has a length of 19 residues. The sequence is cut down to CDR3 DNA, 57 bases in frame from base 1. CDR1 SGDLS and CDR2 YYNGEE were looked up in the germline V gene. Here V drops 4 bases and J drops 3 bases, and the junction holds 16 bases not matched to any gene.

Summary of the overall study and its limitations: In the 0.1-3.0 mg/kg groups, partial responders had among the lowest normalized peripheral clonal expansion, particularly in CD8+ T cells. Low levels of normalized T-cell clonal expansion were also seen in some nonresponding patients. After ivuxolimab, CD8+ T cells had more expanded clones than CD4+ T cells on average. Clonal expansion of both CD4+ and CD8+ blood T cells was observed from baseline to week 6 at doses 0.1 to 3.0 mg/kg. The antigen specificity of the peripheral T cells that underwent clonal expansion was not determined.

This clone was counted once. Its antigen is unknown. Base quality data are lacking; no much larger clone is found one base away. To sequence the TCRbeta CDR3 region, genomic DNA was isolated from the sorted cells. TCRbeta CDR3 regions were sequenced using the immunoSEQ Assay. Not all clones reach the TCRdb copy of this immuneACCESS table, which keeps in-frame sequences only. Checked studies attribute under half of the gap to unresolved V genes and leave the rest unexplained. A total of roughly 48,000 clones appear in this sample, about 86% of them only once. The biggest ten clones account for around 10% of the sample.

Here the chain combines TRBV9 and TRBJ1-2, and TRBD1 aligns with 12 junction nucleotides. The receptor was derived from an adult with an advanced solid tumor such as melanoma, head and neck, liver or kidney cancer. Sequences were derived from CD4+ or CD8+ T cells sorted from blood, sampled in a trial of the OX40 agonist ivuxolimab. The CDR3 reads CASSLNSGDRGLYHYGYTF. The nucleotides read TGTGCCAGCAGCCTCAACAGTGGGGACAGGGGGCTTTATCACTATGGCTACACCTTC.